This T cell receptor (beta chain) was recovered during a study of T-cell reconstitution after alpha-beta-depleted transplantation in children. Study results and limitations: Several hundred expanded graft clones reportedly gave rise to the alpha-beta T cells present about two months after transplant.

On this clonotype: The antigen is undetermined. One end of the junction varies from germline; a read error may be responsible.

Molecular barcoding with unique molecular identifiers was used for the TCRbeta library. TCRdb reprocessed the PCR reads via MiXCR and lists one record per CDR3 protein. The sample consists of more than 400,000 distinct CDR3 sequences, roughly 43% of them appearing once. CDR3 size: 14 residues. The V gene's germline CDR1 is SGHVS and CDR2 FNYEAQ. The sample here was PBMCs, taken before TCRalphabeta/CD19-depleted stem cell transplant. This TCR was recovered from a girl aged 2-10 years with aplastic anemia, due to receive a stem cell transplant. V and J are TRBV7-6 and TRBJ2-1; 7 nucleotides agree with TRBD2. DNA of the CDR3: TGTGTCAGCAAGGCTGGCGGGAGATCCAATGAGCAGTTCTTC. Amino acids: CVSKAGGRSNEQFF.